This TCR beta chain originates from a study of lymphopenia after photon versus proton radiotherapy. In regard to this clone: Its specificity is not known.

Libraries were prepared by immunoSEQ multiplex PCR; TCRdb keeps only in-frame clonotypes and omits some of them. The sample has fewer than 25,000 clones, more than 75% seen once. Trimming removed 4 bases from V and 3 bases from J; junction bases left unmatched: 8. Germline V gives CDR1 SGHRS, CDR2 YFSETQ. This CDR3 region has 16 residues. Overall study findings and caveats: Survival link was tested only in deceased patients; proton benefit remains a possibility.

The J gene is TRBJ1-3, the V gene TRBV5-1; TRBD1 matches at 9 bases. The receptor comes from a man between 35 and 55 years old with gastric cancer. Specimen: peripheral blood, collected from a patient treated with photon-based radiotherapy. The CDR3: CASSPTTGGSGNTIYF. The DNA for the CDR3 is TGCGCCAGCAGCCCAACAACAGGGGGCAGTGGAAACACCATATATTTT.